This T cell receptor beta chain appears in the sequencing data of a study of vaccination and CD4 T cells after COVID-19 (dated 2022 in TCRdb). With regard to the full study: Convalescent patients had a positive SARS-CoV-2 result on nasal swab PCR, and of these patients, several had mild disease and one had severe disease. Participants received two doses of either the Pfizer-BioNTech BNT162b2 vaccine (n=8) or the Moderna mRNA-1273 vaccine (n=2). In ten to eleven COVID-19 convalescent patients and a handful of infection-naive healthy vaccine recipients, the spike-specific CD4+ TCR repertoire before mRNA vaccination was compared with the repertoire after mRNA vaccination. For stimulating the cultures, overlapping spike peptide pools were used, derived from SARS-CoV-2 as well as from the common cold coronaviruses HCoV-NL63, HCoV-OC43 and HCoV-229E. Post-vaccine blood samples were obtained a median of roughly 75 days after the second vaccine dose, with a range of roughly 14 to 241 days. The convalescent cohort comprised six males and four females, including two Hispanic individuals, seven Caucasians, two Asians and one multiracial person. A few convalescent patients were sampled both early after vaccination (day 14) and late after vaccination (days 161 to 241). Post-COVID blood samples from convalescent patients were collected a median of about 110 days after diagnosis, with a range of about 35 to 161 days. As controls, cultures received a CEFX viral epitope pool (the positive control), an HIV-1 Nef peptide pool (the negative control), or no peptide at all.

From the cysteine up to the phenylalanine, the CDR3 has a length of 15 residues. The kept DNA is CDR3 alone, 45 bases in frame from the first base. CDR1 and CDR2 were assigned from the germline V gene as KGHSH and LQKENI. Trimming takes 2 bases from V and 5 bases from J, and the germline ends sit 15 bases apart. The time point label for this specimen denotes: late sampling 161 to 241 days after vaccination in a few convalescent patients. Read against the paper, the sample's treatment or condition label means: 10-day PBMC culture with coronavirus spike peptide pools or control peptides (ViraFEST assay). To expand antigen-specific T cells with peptide pools and then pick out the expanded clonotypes through TCR sequencing, the study relied on the ViraFEST assay. The convalescent patients' positive SARS-CoV-2 PCR tests were from March to December 2020, which was before the Alpha, Beta and Delta variants emerged in the United States. Each well held two million PBMCs cultured with roughly 9.2 ug/ml peptide pools in IMDM containing about 5% human AB serum and around 10 IU/ml IL-2. Half of the culture medium was replaced with fresh IL-2-containing medium on days 3 and 7. After less than 12 days of culture, CD4+ T cells were isolated by negative selection using the EasySep CD4+ T cell isolation kit. Ficoll-Paque Plus gradient centrifugation was used to isolate PBMCs from whole blood, and the isolated PBMCs were then either used fresh or cryopreserved at -140C. In general, triplicate wells were set up for every culture condition.

Here is what the overall study found, with its caveats: Of the vaccine-specific clones in convalescent patients, 304 of 307, or nearly all, reacted only to SARS-CoV-2 spike and did not cross-react with common cold coronaviruses. The median count of SARS-CoV-2-reactive clonotypes went up from under 25 after infection to 38 after vaccination, although the change was not significant. Among convalescent patients, a median about 86% of the SARS-CoV-2-reactive clones seen after vaccination appeared only after vaccination, which suggests priming specific to the vaccine. Relatively few convalescent patients were included in the study, and early timepoints after natural infection were not analyzed.

As regards this clonotype: The clone's antigen remains unknown. Base qualities are not at hand, and no much larger clone is one base apart.

Libraries were made using PCR. DNA from cultured CD4+ T cells underwent TCR sequencing with the Oncomine TCR Beta short-read assay at the Johns Hopkins FTIC core. The QIAamp micro DNA kit was used to extract genomic DNA from the cultured CD4+ T cells. Oncomine TCR Beta libraries made from cultured CD4+ T cells were pooled using unique dual indexes and sequenced on an Illumina iSeq 100. In the source study's methods: Non-productive sequences were removed, and CDR3s that did not start with C, did not end with F or W, or were shorter than 7 amino acids were discarded. The MANAFEST web application identified antigen-specific clonotypes by comparing peptide-stimulated wells against reference wells and other culture wells. To be called positive, a clone needed an FDR below 0.05, an odds ratio above 5, and a productive frequency above 0.1% in at least two of three replicate wells. Cross-reactive clonotypes were defined as significantly expanded in both SARS-CoV-2 spike wells and at least one common cold coronavirus spike condition. Using R version 3.6.1, CDR3 homology was evaluated through Levenshtein distances (stringdist) along with unrooted phylogenetic trees (ape). TCRdb reprocessed the public reads (quality trimming at Q25 with fastp, clone calling with MiXCR) and kept in-frame beta chains. Entries that share a CDR3 protein sequence are merged under the most common genes and DNA. TCRdb, rather than the study authors, made the V and J calls. The sample profile shows 20,000 to 30,000 distinct CDR3 sequences; about two fifths of them were found once. The top ten clonotypes cover around 4.1% of the sample.

The TCR sequence derives from a human donor who had recovered from COVID-19. The sample in question was CD4+ T cells from blood, cultured in vitro, obtained about 7 months after SARS-CoV-2 vaccination. Recombination linked TRBV18 to TRBJ2-5; a tentative D match to TRBD2 spans 5 bases. The base sequence is TGTGCCAGCTCACCAACGGGTAGCCGGAGGGAGACCCAGTACTTC. This yields the protein CASSPTGSRRETQYF.